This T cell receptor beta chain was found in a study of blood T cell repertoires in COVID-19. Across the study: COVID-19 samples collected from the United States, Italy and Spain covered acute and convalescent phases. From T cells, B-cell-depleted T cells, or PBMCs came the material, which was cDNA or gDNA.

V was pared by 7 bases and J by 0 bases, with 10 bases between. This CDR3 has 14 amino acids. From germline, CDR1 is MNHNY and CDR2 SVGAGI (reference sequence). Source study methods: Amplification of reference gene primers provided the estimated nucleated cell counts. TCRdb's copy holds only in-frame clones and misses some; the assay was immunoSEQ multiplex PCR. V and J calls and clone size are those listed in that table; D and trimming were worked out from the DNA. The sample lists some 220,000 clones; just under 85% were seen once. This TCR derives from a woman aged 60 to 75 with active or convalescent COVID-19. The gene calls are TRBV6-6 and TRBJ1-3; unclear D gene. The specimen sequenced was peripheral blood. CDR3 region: CASNSGSSGNTIYF. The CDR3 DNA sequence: TGTGCCAGCAACTCCGGGAGCTCTGGAAACACCATATATTTT.